The entry below gives a single T cell receptor beta chain sequence along with its context. It has no known antigen specificity. Base qualities are not recorded, but no much larger clone differs from it by a single base. At one collaborating source in Seattle, patients were enrolled during active infection and were followed longitudinally through the course of disease. Each collaborating institution followed its own protocols to collect whole blood in K2EDTA tubes. Collaborator samples were shipped for TCRbeta analysis as frozen whole blood, isolated PBMCs, or DNA extracted from either sample type. The immunoSEQ Assay, a bias-controlled multiplex PCR, was used to amplify TCRbeta CDR3 regions from genomic DNA. The paper's processing steps were these. The number of nucleated cells in each sample was estimated by amplification of reference gene primers within the assay. To quantify the absolute abundance of each unique TCRbeta CDR3 rearrangement, sequence reads were collapsed and filtered. For each sample, productive Simpson clonality was calculated as the square root of Simpson's diversity index across productive rearrangements. TCRdb holds this immuneACCESS table with in-frame rearrangements only. Some clones are missing; in checked studies, unresolved V genes explain under half, and the rest has no known cause. That table is the source of V, J and clone size, and D and trimming were worked out from the DNA. The sample records 250,000 to 350,000 clones, roughly 80% of which are singletons. The top ten hold approximately 14% of the sample.

The sample comes from a study of blood T cell repertoires in COVID-19 (dated by TCRdb to about 2020). In the study overall: Collaborator samples came from the United States, Italy and Spain and covered acute and convalescent phases of COVID-19. The material from the prospective study consisted of cDNA or gDNA derived from T cells, B-cell-depleted T cells, or PBMCs. Subjects who had been exposed to COVID-19, were actively infected with it, or had recovered from it provided the deeply sampled blood TCRbeta repertoires that made up the dataset. The repertoires were made available in a free public database intended to serve as a resource for research on the immune response to SARS-CoV-2. Samples were obtained from the ongoing ImmuneRACE study (first 160 participants) and from over 1,000 subjects provided by 6 global collaborators. A de-identified subject ID, COVID-19 status, age in years and sex were almost always included in the sample metadata. Where available, HLA class I and class II types were taken from metadata supplied by the sample provider and were not determined by assay-based typing. General study outcomes and caveats: How much clinical and demographic metadata was included differed by source and by participant, and the metadata was provided uncurated.

This receptor was taken from a person aged 70 to 85 with COVID-19, enrolled during active disease. Source material: peripheral blood.

The bases are TGTGCCAGCAGGGGAGGCCCAGATACGCAGTATTTT. The resulting protein is CASRGGPDTQYF. The sequence joins TRBV9 to TRBJ2-3, with TRBD2 tentatively as D gene (6 bases match). CDR1 and CDR2 (SGDLS, YYNGEE) derive from the germline V gene. V is cut by 5 bases and J by 4 bases, and the space between the germline ends is 8 bases. The CDR3 holds 12 amino acids from the cysteine to the phenylalanine. Only CDR3 DNA is held: 36 bases, read in frame from base 1.